The entry below describes one TCR beta chain. Its antigen target is currently unknown. No per-base quality is available; no much larger clone lies one base away. CDR1 and CDR2, looked up from the germline V gene, are SGDLS and YYNGEE. The CDR3 has 15 amino acids, counting the end cysteine and phenylalanine. Kept here is only the CDR3 DNA, which spans 45 bases and is read in frame from base 1. Germline trimming amounts to 4 bases on V and 4 bases on J, with 4 as the count of junction bases outside the gene matches. This record belongs to a study of PD-L1 blockade in urothelial cancer (dated by TCRdb to about 2017). For the study in its entirety: Every patient began therapy in 2014 and was given atezolizumab 1,200 mg intravenously every 3 weeks. Whole exome sequencing and RNA sequencing of pretreatment tumors were performed alongside TCR sequencing in the same patients. An ECOG performance status of 0 or 1 was recorded for the patients, and 0 to 3 prior chemotherapy regimens had been received by the patients. The study, an exploratory multi-omic analysis, examined somatic, immune and clinical correlates of response to PD-L1 blockade with atezolizumab in urothelial cancer. Blood samples were analyzed at 3 weeks after treatment start (second dose) and at 6 weeks after treatment start. Durable clinical benefit was defined as a progression-free survival longer than 6 months, and TCR features were additionally tested against progression-free survival and overall survival. Pretreatment tumor samples, along with matched peripheral blood collected serially before and after atezolizumab treatment, underwent TCR sequencing. Durable clinical benefit was achieved by nine patients but not by the remaining 20. A median of approximately 140,000 T cells and approximately 83,000 unique TCRs was obtained from blood samples, and a median clonality of around 0.08 was observed. Around 29 patients had pretreatment blood TCR-seq, some 25 had at least one posttreatment blood collection, and some 25 had tumor TCR-seq. About 90% of the roughly 30 patients were identified as males with urothelial cancer of bladder origin, and a prior smoking history was reported by 18 of 29 patients. Paper-wide results and their limitations: Improved progression-free and overall survival was associated with having pretreatment peripheral blood TCR clonality below the median. Among patients with durable benefit, tumor-associated TCR clones showed greater expansion in peripheral blood 3 weeks after treatment started (n ≈ 21, p = 0.022). Small sample size (n ≈ 30) and many exploratory analyses mean the results are intended to be hypothesis-generating.

Synthetic TCR analog templates were spiked into each PCR so that absolute template abundance could be estimated from read counts. The immunoSEQ assay was used to amplify TCRbeta CDR3 regions from genomic DNA with bias-controlled V and J gene primers. Rearranged TCRbeta segments were sequenced at approximately 20X coverage. The paper's processing steps were these. Clustering was used to correct sequencing errors, and CDR3s were annotated against IMGT so that V, D and J genes could be assigned. Only productive TCRbeta rearrangements were used in downstream analyses, excluding out-of-frame or stop-codon sequences. Clonality was computed as one minus Shannon entropy normalized by the log of the number of unique productive sequences. Fisher's exact test with Benjamini-Hochberg correction, at a threshold of adjusted p below 0.01, was used to find clones that differed between time points or between blood and tumor. The source is immuneACCESS, and TCRdb retained only in-frame sequences with V and J called. Part of the clones is not carried over; for the studies checked, unresolved V genes explain less than half of this, and the remainder is unexplained. Clonal size and the V and J genes are those of that table, whereas D and trimming came from the DNA. This sample comprises nearly 30,000 clones, 87% of them detected only once. The ten top clones hold roughly 3.1% of the sample.

The cohort included roughly 29 patients with locally advanced or metastatic urothelial carcinoma who were treated at Memorial Sloan Kettering on a trial protocol. Peripheral blood mononuclear cells were collected pretreatment and during treatment, at between 1 and 8 total time points per patient. The Qiagen DNeasy Blood extraction kit was used to purify genomic DNA from total PBMCs and tumor samples. Collected pretreatment and during treatment, PBMCs were isolated and stored as previously described. The sequences come from PBMCs, collected around atezolizumab (anti-PD-L1) treatment. The sequence links TRBV9 to TRBJ2-5; TRBD2 lines up with 13 middle nucleotides. The sequence derives from a man aged 50 to 59 with urothelial cancer. The CDR3 here reads CASSTSGGARETQYF. The sequenced DNA: TGTGCCAGCAGCACTAGCGGGGGGGCCCGAGAGACCCAGTACTTC.